The 21 T cell receptor beta chains below all came from one sample that was sequenced in a study of T-cell reconstitution after alpha-beta-depleted transplantation in children. Using unique molecular identifiers, the investigators prepared the TCRbeta library. A single record per CDR3 protein comes from TCRdb applying MiXCR to the PCR reads. This table holds about 22,000 distinct CDR3 sequences, approximately 11% found once. The starting material was PBMCs from the stem cell graft donor, obtained from the stem cell graft. These receptors originate from a human donor who donated a stem cell graft to a child with chronic granulomatous disease.

This clonotype was seen at least ten times. The chain combines TRBV7-9 with TRBJ2-7; D ambiguous. Deletions cut 3 bases from V and 0 bases from J, with 18 bases between. Germline values: CDR1 SEHNR, CDR2 FQNEAQ (reference sequence). The CDR3 has 17 amino acids. CDR3 sequence reads: CASSLFPAERSSYEQYF. Here the CDR3 DNA reads TGTGCCAGCAGCTTGTTTCCCGCAGAAAGGAGCTCCTACGAGCAGTACTTC. Variable domain in full (rest from reference TRBV7-9 and TRBJ2-7): DTGVSQNPRHKITKRGQNVTFRCDPISEHNRLYWYRQTLGQGPEFLTYFQNEAQLEKSRLLSDRFSAERPKGSFSTLEIQRTEQGDSAMYLCASSLFPAERSSYEQYFGPGTRLTVT.

This clonotype was detected ten times or more. This chain joins TRBV7-8 and TRBJ1-2, with a possible D match to TRBD1 (6 bases). CDR3 length equals 19 residues. Germline-derived CDR1 and CDR2 are SGHVS and FQNEAQ. V lost 4 bases to trimming and J lost 5 bases, with 29 bases between them. The CDR3 sequence is CASSSATPGRQAPGYGYTF. The CDR3 DNA reads as TGTGCCAGCAGCTCCGCTACCCCCGGGAGACAGGCCCCCGGGTATGGCTACACCTTC.

This clonotype has ten or more counts. The rearrangement links TRBV20-1 to TRBJ2-5; tentative D call: TRBD2 (6 bases). The CDR3 covers 14 residues. V lost 0 bases to trimming and J lost 7 bases, with 15 bases between them. CDR1 and CDR2 from the germline V gene are DFQATT and SNEGSKA (reference sequence). In DNA, the CDR3 is TGCAGTGCTAGAGATAGGGGCTCCGGGAGGACCCAGTACTTC. The encoded protein is CSARDRGSGRTQYF.

This clonotype is medium-sized. The chain recombines TRBV7-9 with TRBJ2-2, with 10 bases matching TRBD1. Germline V gene lookup returns CDR1 SEHNR and CDR2 FQNEAQ (reference sequence). Unmatched junction bases numbered 5, after V lost 2 bases and J lost 5 bases. There are 16 residues in the CDR3. Here the CDR3 reads CASSLRQGASTGELFF. CDR3 coding DNA: TGTGCCAGCAGCTTAAGACAGGGGGCAAGTACCGGGGAGCTGTTTTTT.

The chain uses TRBV10-3 and TRBJ2-7, with 7 nucleotides matching TRBD1. CDR1 and CDR2 from the germline V gene are ENHRY and SYGVKD. The CDR3 is 13 amino acids. V trimming: 10 bases; J trimming: 0 bases; junction bases outside the gene matches: 6. CDR3 sequence reads: CANGDSNSYEQYF. The CDR3 nucleotides read TGTGCCAACGGGGACAGCAACTCCTACGAGCAGTACTTC.

This clonotype was found many times. The rearrangement uses TRBV29-1 and TRBJ2-3; 9 nucleotides match TRBD2. This CDR3 is 16 amino acids long. CDR1 and CDR2 from the germline V gene are SQVTM and ANQGSEA. Losses at the gene ends were 4 bases for V and 4 bases for J; bases not matched to a gene: 12. The CDR3 DNA reads TGCAGCGTTGGCCCGTCCGGGACTAGCCCCCCAGATACGCAGTATTTT. Translated: CSVGPSGTSPPDTQYF.

This clonotype came up many times. This chain connects TRBV5-1 to TRBJ2-2; 7 positions match TRBD1. The germline V gene has CDR1 SGHRS and CDR2 YFSETQ. This CDR3 has 16 residues. The V and J ends lost 2 bases and 0 bases, in that order; junction bases with no gene match: 4. The CDR3: CASSLGQASNTGELFF. DNA of the CDR3: TGCGCCAGCAGCTTAGGACAGGCGTCGAACACCGGGGAGCTGTTTTTT.

This clonotype was recorded at least ten times. CDR3 nucleotide sequence: TGCGCCAGCAGCCCCTGGGACCTAGGGATGGAGAACTATGGCTACACCTTC. The encoded protein is CASSPWDLGMENYGYTF. The chain joins TRBV4-1 to TRBJ1-2, with D perhaps TRBD1 (5 bases). Germline-derived CDR1 and CDR2 are MGHRA and YSYEKL. CDR3 length equals 17 residues. V was trimmed by 4 bases and J by 2 bases, leaving 20 bases between them.

This clonotype occurred many times. The V and J genes are TRBV27 and TRBJ1-5; TRBD1 matches at 7 bases. There are 14 residues in the CDR3. Germline assignment: CDR1 MNHEY and CDR2 SMNVEV (reference sequence). V dropped 9 bases and J dropped 8; count of bases not matched to a gene: 13. CDR3 in amino acids: CARSDRVNYEPQHF. Here the CDR3 DNA reads TGTGCCAGGAGTGACAGGGTTAATTATGAGCCCCAGCATTTT.

This clonotype was detected many times. The chain couples TRBV10-3 to TRBJ1-1; D possibly corresponds to TRBD1 (5 bases). This CDR3 is 15 amino acids long. Germline V gives CDR1 ENHRY, CDR2 SYGVKD. V was cut by 4 bases and J by 1 base, with 13 bases left in between. CDR3 sequence reads: CAISAPGPTNTEAFF. Written as DNA, the CDR3 is TGTGCCATCAGTGCCCCGGGACCCACGAACACTGAAGCTTTCTTT.

V usage is TRBV27 and J usage is TRBJ2-5; a possible D gene is TRBD1 (6 bases). Germline V gene lookup returns CDR1 MNHEY and CDR2 SMNVEV (reference sequence). The CDR3 is made up of 15 amino acids. The V end was cut by 5 bases, the J end by 2 bases, with 15 bases between. As DNA, the CDR3 is TGTGCCAGCAGTCCCTATGGGGGCCCACAAGAGACCCAGTACTTC. Amino acid sequence: CASSPYGGPQETQYF.

V usage is TRBV7-1 and J usage is TRBJ2-2; no clear D. TRBV7-1 is given ORF status, its function remaining uncertain. CDR3 length: 14 residues. V was clipped by 3 bases and J by 6 bases, with 11 bases between them. Written as DNA, the CDR3 is TGTGCCAGCAGCTCCGGGTTCCACTCCGGGGAGCTGTTTTTT. This gives the protein CASSSGFHSGELFF.

In this sample, this clonotype turned up a few times. The gene calls are TRBV20-1 and TRBJ1-1; TRBD1 aligns across 7 bases. The CDR3 consists of 13 residues. Germline CDR1 is DFQATT and CDR2 is SNEGSKA (reference sequence). V lost 2 bases and J lost 4; bases outside the gene matches: 4. The CDR3 loop reads CSARSRGGTEAFF. The CDR3 nucleotides are TGCAGTGCTAGATCCAGGGGGGGCACTGAAGCTTTCTTT.

This clonotype occurred many times. V is TRBV4-3 and J is TRBJ2-2, with 14 bases aligning to TRBD2. The germline gives CDR1 LGHNA, CDR2 YSLEER. V trimming: 0 bases; J trimming: 4 bases; junction bases outside the gene matches: 7. The CDR3 totals 19 residues. The CDR3 here is CASSQDLTSGGAGTGELFF. The DNA for the CDR3 is TGCGCCAGCAGCCAAGATTTGACTAGCGGGGGGGCGGGCACCGGGGAGCTGTTTTTT.

V usage is TRBV7-3 and J usage is TRBJ1-1; possibly TRBD1 for D (5 bases). The CDR3 sequence is 16 residues long. The germline V gene has CDR1 SGHTA and CDR2 FQGTGA. The V and J ends lost 6 bases and 4 bases respectively, with 21 bases between them. CDR3 in amino acids: CASSFYGGERGTEAFF. The CDR3 bases are TGTGCCAGCAGTTTCTACGGGGGGGAAAGGGGCACTGAAGCTTTCTTT.

This clonotype came up many times. The V call is TRBV11-1, the J call TRBJ1-1, with unresolved D. V shed 5 bases and J shed 2 bases, with 9 bases lying between them. Germline lookup yields CDR1 SGHAT and CDR2 FQDESV (reference sequence). This CDR3 comprises 13 residues. CDR3: CASSDGRNTEAFF. In nucleotides, the CDR3 is TGTGCCAGCAGCGACGGCCGAAACACTGAAGCTTTCTTT.

This clonotype was detected ten times or more. V and J are TRBV7-9 and TRBJ1-1; D is undetermined. V was cut by 5 bases and J by 0 bases, with 13 bases left in between. Germline values: CDR1 SEHNR, CDR2 FQNEAQ (reference sequence). This CDR3 is built from 15 residues. In nucleotides, the CDR3 is TGTGCCAGCAGCCCGATGAGCCCGATGAACACTGAAGCTTTCTTT. Amino acids: CASSPMSPMNTEAFF.

This clonotype has a count of ten or more. The chain recombines TRBV25-1 with TRBJ2-5; 10 positions match TRBD1. The CDR3 has 15 residues. V dropped 4 bases and J dropped 4; count of bases not matched to a gene: 6. Germline loops: CDR1 MGHDK, CDR2 SYGVNS. The CDR3 reads CASSGQGARRETQYF. The CDR3 DNA reads as TGTGCCAGCAGTGGACAGGGGGCACGACGAGAGACCCAGTACTTC.

Only one count was recorded for this clonotype. This chain connects TRBV7-9 to TRBJ2-1, with D possibly being TRBD2 (6 bases). Trimming cost V 5 bases and J 2 bases, with 16 bases left between them. In germline, CDR1 is SEHNR, CDR2 FQNEAQ (reference sequence). The CDR3 contains 16 residues. The CDR3 reads CASSIRDSLAYNEQFF. The CDR3 DNA follows: TGTGCCAGCAGCATCCGGGACTCCCTTGCCTACAATGAGCAGTTCTTC.

This clonotype occurred many times. The chain carries TRBV12-3 or TRBV12-4 and TRBJ1-4; 8 positions match TRBD1. The CDR3 contains 15 residues. V lost 5 bases and J lost 7; bases outside the gene matches: 9. The CDR3 sequence: CASSPWTGSGEKLFF. The CDR3 nucleotides read TGTGCCAGCAGTCCGTGGACAGGGTCCGGTGAAAAACTGTTTTTT.

The chain has TRBV29-1 and TRBJ2-5, with a tentative D call TRBD2 (5 bases). The CDR3 contains 16 residues. Germline lookup yields CDR1 SQVTM and CDR2 ANQGSEA. V lost 3 bases, J lost 2 bases, and 19 bases lay in between. CDR3 region: CSVDRWERHVQETQYF. CDR3 sequence (DNA): TGCAGCGTTGATCGTTGGGAGCGACACGTTCAAGAGACCCAGTACTTC.